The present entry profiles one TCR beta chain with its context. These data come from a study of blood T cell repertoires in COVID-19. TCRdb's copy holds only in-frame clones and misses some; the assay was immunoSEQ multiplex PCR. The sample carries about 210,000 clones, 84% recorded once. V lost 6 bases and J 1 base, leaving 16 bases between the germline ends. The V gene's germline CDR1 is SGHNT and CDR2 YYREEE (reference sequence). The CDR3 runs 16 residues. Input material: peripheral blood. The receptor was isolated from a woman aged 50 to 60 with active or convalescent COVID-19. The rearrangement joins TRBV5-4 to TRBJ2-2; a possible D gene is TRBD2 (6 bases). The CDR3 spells CASTTSRALNTGELFF. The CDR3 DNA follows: TGTGCCAGCACCACTAGCAGGGCCCTGAACACCGGGGAGCTGTTTTTT.